What follows is one T cell receptor (beta chain) and its context. This table comes from immunoSEQ multiplex PCR, and its TCRdb copy is limited to in-frame clones, with some not included. The data contain 150,000 to 200,000 clones, 94% of them singletons. The source of the sample is a study of blood T cell repertoires in COVID-19. On the study more broadly: Sample material is recorded as cDNA or gDNA derived from T cells, B-cell-depleted T cells, or PBMCs.

Seattle patient enrollment occurred during active infection, with longitudinal follow-up thereafter. The sequence was obtained from a man aged 25-40 years with COVID-19, enrolled during active disease. Material for sequencing was peripheral blood.

CDR3 sequence reads: CASSLVGQVGAFF. CDR3 DNA: TGTGCCAGCAGCTTAGTGGGACAGGTAGGAGCTTTCTTT. The genes are TRBV7-9 and TRBJ1-1; 8 nucleotides agree with TRBD1. Trimming cost V 1 base and J 10 bases; bases outside gene matches: 5. The CDR3 loop spans 13 amino acids. Germline CDR1 is SEHNR and CDR2 is FQNEAQ (reference sequence).